This T cell receptor beta chain was observed in a study of immune evolution from preneoplasia to lung adenocarcinoma. Germline V gives CDR1 SGHRS, CDR2 YFSETQ. V lost 0 bases to trimming and J lost 9 bases, with 13 bases between them. The length of the CDR3 is 15 residues. Histologic diagnosis was independently verified by two lung pathologists. The protocol was immunoSEQ multiplex PCR, while the TCRdb copy is restricted to in-frame clones and leaves out a portion. The table includes about 7,000 clones, roughly 75% detected once. The V call is TRBV5-1, the J call TRBJ2-6, with D uncertain. The sample comprised FFPE adjacent normal lung tissue. The TCR sequence derives from a person in their sixties or seventies with lung adenocarcinoma. The chain's CDR3 is CASSLVYGVDNVLTF. In DNA, the CDR3 is TGCGCCAGCAGCTTGGTTTACGGAGTGGACAACGTCCTGACTTTC.